This TCR beta chain was identified in a study of cytomegalovirus exposure and HLA in healthy donors. Notes on the study in general: Reports state that TCR beta sequences accurately predicted most subjects' HLA-A and HLA-B alleles. Sequence variants that were highly shared formed a cluster that was likely a sequencing artifact.

Unrecorded immune exposures were likely, despite nominal health at sampling. The PCR was carried out with 60 Vbeta primers and 13 Jbeta primers. Some clones are missing from TCRdb's copy, which holds only in-frame ones; the method was immunoSEQ multiplex PCR. The sample includes about 96,000 clones, approximately 72% seen only once; the top ten take over 12%. Germline V gene sequence: CDR1 SQVTM, CDR2 ANQGSEA. V gave up 6 bases and J gave up 4 bases; unmatched junction bases: 3. The CDR3 consists of 13 residues. This clone has only one observation. Its specificity is not known. Sequenced material: PBMCs. This TCR derives from an older woman in good health and CMV-seropositive. The rearrangement links TRBV29-1 to TRBJ1-3; 10 nucleotides line up with TRBD1. The DNA for the CDR3 is TGCAGCGTAGGGACAGGGGTCGGAAACACCATATATTTT. It specifies CSVGTGVGNTIYF.